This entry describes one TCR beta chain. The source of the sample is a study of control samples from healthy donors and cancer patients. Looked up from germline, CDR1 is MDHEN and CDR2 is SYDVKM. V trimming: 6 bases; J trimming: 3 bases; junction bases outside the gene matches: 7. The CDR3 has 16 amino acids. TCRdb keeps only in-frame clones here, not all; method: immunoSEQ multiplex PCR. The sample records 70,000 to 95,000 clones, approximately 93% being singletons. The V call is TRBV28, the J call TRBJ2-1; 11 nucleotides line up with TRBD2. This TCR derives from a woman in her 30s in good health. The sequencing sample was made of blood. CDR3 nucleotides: TGTGCCAGCAGCCCCAATAGCGGGGGGGGCTACAATGAGCAGTTCTTC. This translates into CASSPNSGGGYNEQFF.